Described below is a single TCR beta chain sequence and its context. Template switching by 5'RACE with UMIs generated the TCR beta cDNA. TCRdb re-called the 5' RACE reads and shows each CDR3 protein once, DNA omitted. The record lists 130,000 to 150,000 distinct CDR3 sequences, of which the ten most abundant hold roughly an eighth. The data were obtained in a study of T cells expressing NK-cell markers. Across the whole study: Out of eight donors sequenced, seven tested HCMV-seropositive and the remaining one seronegative.

The germline gives CDR1 MDHEN, CDR2 SYDVKM. The CDR3 contains 15 residues. The V call is TRBV28, the J call TRBJ1-2. The source is a young man in good health. Sequences were obtained from blood T cells: a sorted CD56 or NKG2C T cell subset, CD4+ or CD8+ T cells, or bulk PBMC T cells (not recorded which). CDR3 region: CASSLSPGGSYGYTF.